This TCR beta chain was identified during a study of graft-versus-host responses after intestinal transplantation. J lost 1 base, V lost 5 bases, and 5 bases had no gene match. This CDR3 spans 15 amino acids. The V gene's germline CDR1 is MGHRA and CDR2 YSYEKL. Clones were sequenced by immunoSEQ multiplex PCR, and TCRdb holds only the in-frame ones, with some missing. The top ten hold roughly 0.1% of the sample, which has about 82,000 clones, roughly 89% seen once. Notes on this clone: The antigen is unknown.

This rearrangement joins TRBV4-1 to TRBJ1-1; 9 nucleotides agree with TRBD1. The receptor's source is a human donor who received an intestinal transplant. This specimen was unstimulated CD4+ T cells sorted from spleen or lymph node cells, taken before intestinal transplant. The CDR3 bases are TGCGCCAGCAGCTTTCCGGGACAGGGGAACACTGAAGCTTTCTTT. It specifies CASSFPGQGNTEAFF.